Given below is one T cell receptor beta chain in context. No antigen is known for it. Method: immunoSEQ multiplex PCR; TCRdb's copy keeps in-frame clones and lacks some. The table lists under 100,000 clones, 88% of them singletons. The CDR3 extends over 14 amino acids. Between the trimmed V and J ends, which lost 4 bases and 6 bases, there was a span of 17 bases. Germline assignment: CDR1 SGHRS and CDR2 YFSETQ. This entry is derived from a study of T cell responses to AZD1222 COVID-19 vaccine. Study results and limitations: Only 5 or 6 people who got AZD1222 tested seropositive at baseline.

The sequencing here drew on peripheral blood, taken on day 0 of AZD1222 vaccination. This clonotype was obtained from an adult in good health. The rearrangement uses TRBV5-1 and TRBJ2-7; D might be TRBD1 (5 bases). The CDR3 nucleotides read TGCGCCAGCAGCGCTGCAAGGGGAACTGGCGAGCAGTACTTC. Translation gives CASSAARGTGEQYF. Variable domain in full (rest from reference TRBV5-1 and TRBJ2-7): KAGVTQTPRYLIKTRGQQVTLSCSPISGHRSVSWYQQTPGQGLQFLFEYFSETQRNKGNFPGRFSGRQFSNSRSEMNVSTLELGDSALYLCASSAARGTGEQYFGPGTRLTVT.